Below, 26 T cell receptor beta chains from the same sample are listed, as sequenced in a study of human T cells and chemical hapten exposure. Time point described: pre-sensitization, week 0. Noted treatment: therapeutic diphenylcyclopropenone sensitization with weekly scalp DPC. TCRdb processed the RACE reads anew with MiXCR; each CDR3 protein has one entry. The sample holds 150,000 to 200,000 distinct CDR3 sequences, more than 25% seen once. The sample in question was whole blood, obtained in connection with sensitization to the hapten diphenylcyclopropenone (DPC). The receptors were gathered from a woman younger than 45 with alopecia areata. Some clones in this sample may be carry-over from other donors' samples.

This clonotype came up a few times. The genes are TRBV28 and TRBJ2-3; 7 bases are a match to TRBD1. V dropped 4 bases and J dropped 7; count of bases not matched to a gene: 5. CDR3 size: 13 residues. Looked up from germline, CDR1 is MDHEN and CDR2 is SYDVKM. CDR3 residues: CASSSTGLNTQYF. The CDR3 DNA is TGTGCCAGCAGTTCGACAGGGCTAAATACGCAGTATTTT. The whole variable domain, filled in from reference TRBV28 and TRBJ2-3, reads DVKVTQSSRYLVKRTGEKVFLECVQDMDHENMFWYRQDPGLGLRLIYFSYDVKMKEKGDIPEGYSVSREKKERFSLILESASTNQTSMYLCASSSTGLNTQYFGPGTRLTVL.

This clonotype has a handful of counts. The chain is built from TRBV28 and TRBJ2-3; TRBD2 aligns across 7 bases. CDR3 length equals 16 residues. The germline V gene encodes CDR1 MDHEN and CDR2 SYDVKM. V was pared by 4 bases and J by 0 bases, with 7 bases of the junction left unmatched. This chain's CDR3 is CASSSSGTSSTDTQYF. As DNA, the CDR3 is TGTGCCAGCAGTTCCAGCGGGACTTCTAGCACAGATACGCAGTATTTT.

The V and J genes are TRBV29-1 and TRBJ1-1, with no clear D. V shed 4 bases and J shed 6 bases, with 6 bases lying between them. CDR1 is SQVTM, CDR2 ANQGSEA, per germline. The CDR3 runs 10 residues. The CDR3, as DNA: TGCAGCGTTGGTAAGCCTGAAGCTTTCTTT. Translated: CSVGKPEAFF.

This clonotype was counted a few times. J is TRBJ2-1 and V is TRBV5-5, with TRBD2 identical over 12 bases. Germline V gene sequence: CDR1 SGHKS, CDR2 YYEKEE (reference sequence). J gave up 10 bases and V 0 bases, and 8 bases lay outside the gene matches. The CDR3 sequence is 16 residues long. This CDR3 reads CASSLALAGGPREQFF. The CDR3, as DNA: TGTGCCAGCAGCTTGGCCCTAGCGGGGGGGCCCCGGGAGCAGTTCTTC.

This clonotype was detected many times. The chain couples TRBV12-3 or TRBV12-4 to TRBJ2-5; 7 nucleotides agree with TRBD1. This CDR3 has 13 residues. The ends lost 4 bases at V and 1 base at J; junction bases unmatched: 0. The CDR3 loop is CASSWDSQETQYF. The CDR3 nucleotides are TGTGCCAGCAGTTGGGACAGCCAAGAGACCCAGTACTTC.

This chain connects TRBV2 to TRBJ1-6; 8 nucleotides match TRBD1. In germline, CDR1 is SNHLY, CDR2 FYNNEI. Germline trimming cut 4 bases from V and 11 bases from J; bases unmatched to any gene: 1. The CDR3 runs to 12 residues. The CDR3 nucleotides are TGTGCCAGCAGTGTGGGACAGGCACCCCTCCACTTT. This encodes CASSVGQAPLHF.

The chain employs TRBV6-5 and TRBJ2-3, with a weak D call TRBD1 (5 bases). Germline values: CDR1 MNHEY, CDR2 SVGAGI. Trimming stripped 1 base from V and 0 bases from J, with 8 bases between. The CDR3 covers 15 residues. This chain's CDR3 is CASSYWSGSTDTQYF. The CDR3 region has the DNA TGTGCCAGCAGTTACTGGTCAGGGAGCACAGATACGCAGTATTTT.

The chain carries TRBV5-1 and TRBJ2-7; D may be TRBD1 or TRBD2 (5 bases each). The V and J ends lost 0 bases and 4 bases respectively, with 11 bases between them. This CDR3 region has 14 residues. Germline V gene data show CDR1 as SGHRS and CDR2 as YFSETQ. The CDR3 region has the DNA TGCGCCAGCAGCTTGGAGGGACCCCCTTACGAGCAGTACTTC. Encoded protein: CASSLEGPPYEQYF.

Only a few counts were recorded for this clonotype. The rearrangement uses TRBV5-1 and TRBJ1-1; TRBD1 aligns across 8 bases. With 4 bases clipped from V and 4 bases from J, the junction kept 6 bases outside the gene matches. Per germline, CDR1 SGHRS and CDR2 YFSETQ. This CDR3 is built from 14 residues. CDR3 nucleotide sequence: TGCGCCAGCAGCCCGACAGGGGCAGCCACTGAAGCTTTCTTT. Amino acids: CASSPTGAATEAFF.

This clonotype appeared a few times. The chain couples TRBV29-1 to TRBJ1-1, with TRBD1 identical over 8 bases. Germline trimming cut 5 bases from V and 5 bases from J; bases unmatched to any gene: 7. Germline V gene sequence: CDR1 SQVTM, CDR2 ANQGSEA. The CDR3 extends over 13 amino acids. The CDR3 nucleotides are TGCAGCGTTTCGGTACAGGGGGGGACTGAAGCTTTCTTT. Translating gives CSVSVQGGTEAFF.

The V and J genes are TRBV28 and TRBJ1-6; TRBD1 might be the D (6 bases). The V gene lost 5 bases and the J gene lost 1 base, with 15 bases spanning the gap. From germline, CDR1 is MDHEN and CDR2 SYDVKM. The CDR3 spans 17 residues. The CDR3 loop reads CASSPDSLGSYNSPLHF. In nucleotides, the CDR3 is TGTGCCAGCAGTCCGGACAGTCTCGGGTCCTATAATTCACCCCTCCACTTT.

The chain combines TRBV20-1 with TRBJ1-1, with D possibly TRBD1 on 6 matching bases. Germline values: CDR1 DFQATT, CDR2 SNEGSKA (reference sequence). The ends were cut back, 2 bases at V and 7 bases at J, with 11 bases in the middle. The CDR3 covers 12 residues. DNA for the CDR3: TGCAGTGCTAGAAAGGGGGGGGGTGAAGCTTTCTTT. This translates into CSARKGGGEAFF.

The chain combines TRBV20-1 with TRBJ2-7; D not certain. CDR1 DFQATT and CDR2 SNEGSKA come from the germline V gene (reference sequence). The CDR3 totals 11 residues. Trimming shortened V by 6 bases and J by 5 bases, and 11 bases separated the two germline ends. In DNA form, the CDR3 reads TGCAGTGCCCGGACCTATCACGAGCAGTACTTC. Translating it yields CSARTYHEQYF.

CDR3 bases: TGTGCCAGCAGCTTGGGCGGGGAATACACAGATACGCAGTATTTT. Encoded protein: CASSLGGEYTDTQYF. J is TRBJ2-3 and V is TRBV7-2; possible D gene TRBD2, 6 bases. Trimming shortened V by 3 bases and J by 2 bases, and 12 bases separated the two germline ends. The CDR3 loop spans 15 amino acids. CDR1 is SGHTA, CDR2 FQGNSA, per germline.

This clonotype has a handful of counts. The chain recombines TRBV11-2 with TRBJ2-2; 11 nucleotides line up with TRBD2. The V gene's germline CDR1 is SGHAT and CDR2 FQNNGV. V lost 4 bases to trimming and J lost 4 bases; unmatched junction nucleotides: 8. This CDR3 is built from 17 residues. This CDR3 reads CASSSNSGREATGELFF. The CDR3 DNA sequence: TGTGCCAGCAGCTCTAATAGCGGGAGGGAGGCCACCGGGGAGCTGTTTTTT.

The DNA for the CDR3 is TGTGCCAGCATATTTGAGAACACTGAAGCTTTCTTT. Protein sequence: CASIFENTEAFF. The chain has TRBV2 and TRBJ1-1; unclear D gene. The germline V and J ends were trimmed by 7 bases and 1 base, with 7 bases remaining between them. CDR3 length equals 12 residues. From germline, CDR1 is SNHLY and CDR2 FYNNEI. Filled out from reference TRBV2 and TRBJ1-1, the complete variable domain reads EPEVTQTPSHQVTQMGQEVILRCVPISNHLYFYWYRQILGQKVEFLVSFYNNEISEKSEIFDDQFSVERPDGSNFTLKIRSTKLEDSAMYFCASIFENTEAFFGQGTRLTVV.

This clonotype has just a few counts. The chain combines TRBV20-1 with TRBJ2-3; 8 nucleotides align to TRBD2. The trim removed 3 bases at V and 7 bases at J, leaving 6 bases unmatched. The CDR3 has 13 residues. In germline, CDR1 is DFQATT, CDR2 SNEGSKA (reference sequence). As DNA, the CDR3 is TGCAGTGCTAGCCTCAGCGGGAGACATACGCAGTATTTT. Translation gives CSASLSGRHTQYF.

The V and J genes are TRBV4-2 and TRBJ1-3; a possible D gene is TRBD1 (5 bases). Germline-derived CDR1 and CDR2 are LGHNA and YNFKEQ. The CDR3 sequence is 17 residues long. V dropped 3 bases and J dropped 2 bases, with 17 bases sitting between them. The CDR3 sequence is CASSQERYQGAGNTIYF. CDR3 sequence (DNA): TGTGCCAGCAGCCAGGAACGATATCAAGGGGCTGGAAACACCATATATTTT.

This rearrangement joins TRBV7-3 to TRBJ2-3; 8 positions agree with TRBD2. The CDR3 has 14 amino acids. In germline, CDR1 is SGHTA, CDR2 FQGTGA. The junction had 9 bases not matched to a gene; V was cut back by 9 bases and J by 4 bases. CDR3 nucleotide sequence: TGTGCCAGTAGCGGGATGGGCCCCCCAGATACGCAGTATTTT. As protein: CASSGMGPPDTQYF.

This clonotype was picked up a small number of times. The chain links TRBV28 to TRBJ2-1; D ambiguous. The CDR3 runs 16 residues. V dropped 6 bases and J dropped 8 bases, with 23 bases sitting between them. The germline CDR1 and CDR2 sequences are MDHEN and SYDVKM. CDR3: CASSPFWTQPLDEQFF. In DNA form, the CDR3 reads TGTGCCAGCAGCCCCTTTTGGACCCAGCCGCTCGATGAGCAGTTCTTC.

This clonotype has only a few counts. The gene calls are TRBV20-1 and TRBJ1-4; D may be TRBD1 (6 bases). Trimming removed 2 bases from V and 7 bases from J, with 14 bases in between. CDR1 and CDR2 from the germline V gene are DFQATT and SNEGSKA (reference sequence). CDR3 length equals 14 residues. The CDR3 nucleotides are TGCAGTGCTAGAAGGACAGAGCTATCTGAAAAACTGTTTTTT. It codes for CSARRTELSEKLFF.

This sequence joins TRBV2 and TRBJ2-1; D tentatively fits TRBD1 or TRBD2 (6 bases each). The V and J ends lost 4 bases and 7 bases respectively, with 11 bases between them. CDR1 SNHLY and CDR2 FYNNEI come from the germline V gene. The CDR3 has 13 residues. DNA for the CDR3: TGTGCCAGCAGTGGGGGGGCCGATAATGAGCAGTTCTTC. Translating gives CASSGGADNEQFF.

CDR3 DNA: TGTGCCAGCAGTGTGAACCTTGACCCAAAAAATTATGGCTACACCTTC. Protein: CASSVNLDPKNYGYTF. The chain recombines TRBV2 with TRBJ1-2; no clear D. Deletions cut 4 bases from V and 5 bases from J, with 20 bases between. The CDR3 covers 16 residues. Per the germline V gene, CDR1 is SNHLY and CDR2 is FYNNEI.

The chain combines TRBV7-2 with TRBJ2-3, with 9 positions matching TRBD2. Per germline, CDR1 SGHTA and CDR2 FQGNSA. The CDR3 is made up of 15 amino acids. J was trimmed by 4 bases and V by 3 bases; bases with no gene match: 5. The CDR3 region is CASSLRGGLADTQYF. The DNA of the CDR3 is TGTGCCAGCAGCTTGCGGGGGGGCCTCGCAGATACGCAGTATTTT.

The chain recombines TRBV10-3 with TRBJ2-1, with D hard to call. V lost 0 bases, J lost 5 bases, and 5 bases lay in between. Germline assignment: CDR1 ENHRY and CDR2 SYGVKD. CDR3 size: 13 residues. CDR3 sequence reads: CAISESNNNEQFF. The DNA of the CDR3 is TGTGCCATCAGTGAGTCGAATAACAATGAGCAGTTCTTC.

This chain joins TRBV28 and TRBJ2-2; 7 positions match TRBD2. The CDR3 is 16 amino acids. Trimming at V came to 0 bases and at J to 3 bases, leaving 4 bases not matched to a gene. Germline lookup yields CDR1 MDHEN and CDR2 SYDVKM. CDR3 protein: CASSLWSGTYTGELFF. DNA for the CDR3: TGTGCCAGCAGTTTATGGAGCGGGACTTACACCGGGGAGCTGTTTTTT.